The clone carrying this T cell receptor (beta chain) turned up a few times. The CDR3 consists of 16 residues. V shed 0 bases, J shed 1 base, and the junction held 5 bases outside the gene matches. Germline V gene data show CDR1 as SGHRS and CDR2 as YFSETQ. TCRdb re-called the 5' RACE reads through MiXCR, storing one row per CDR3 protein. The data contain around 99,000 distinct CDR3 sequences, about 8.1% of them singletons. This sample is drawn from a study of CD8 T cells in ankylosing spondylitis. The source of this sequence is a male donor with ankylosing spondylitis or in good health (not recorded which). Sequencing was done on a sample of blood, either unsorted or a sorted T cell fraction (not recorded which). The chain is built from TRBV5-1 and TRBJ2-3; 7 bases are a match to TRBD1. CDR3 DNA sequence: TGCGCCAGCAGCTTGGGAGGGGACAGCCGCACAGATACGCAGTATTTT. Its translation is CASSLGGDSRTDTQYF.